Included here is one T cell receptor (beta chain) sequence, with context. Its antigen is as yet unknown. These data come from a study of CD8 T cell repertoires and HIV-1 epitope variants. Germline CDR1 and CDR2: MNHNS and SASEGT. V lost 7 bases, J lost 7 bases, and 10 bases lay in between. This CDR3 has 11 amino acids. Clones were read by immunoSEQ multiplex PCR, and TCRdb kept only the in-frame ones, dropping some. The table lists about 4,800 clones, about 66% of them singletons. The source material was cultured CD8+ T cells derived from PBMCs. This receptor was obtained from a male donor with HIV. The rearrangement links TRBV6-1 to TRBJ2-5; D not certain. DNA for the CDR3: TGTGCCAGCACCTTTCAGGCGACCCAGTACTTC. Its protein is CASTFQATQYF.